This TCR beta chain was identified in a study of identical twins. Study conclusions and caveats: Twins shared out-of-frame alpha sequences with excess low generation probability.

TCRdb redid the calling of the 5' RACE reads with MiXCR, one entry per CDR3 protein. The top ten hold around 0.91% of the sample, which has 400,000 to 650,000 distinct CDR3 sequences, approximately 22% seen once. This clonotype came up many times. The antigen is undetermined. The junction had 2 bases not matched to a gene; V was cut back by 0 bases and J by 1 base. Germline assignment: CDR1 SGHDT and CDR2 YYEEEE. This CDR3 has 15 residues. A further study also used this sample, focusing on T cells expressing NK-cell markers. That work states: Sorted CD3+CD56-NKG2C+, CD3+CD56+NKG2C+ and CD3+CD56+NKG2C- T cells supplied the TCR beta repertoires.

Sequenced material: CD4+ T cells sorted from blood. The chain combines TRBV5-6 with TRBJ2-7, with TRBD1 matching over 9 bases. The clonotype was recovered from a woman under 30 in good health. In DNA form, the CDR3 reads TGTGCCAGCAGCTTGGGGGGACAGGGTTCCTACGAGCAGTACTTC. Translating gives CASSLGGQGSYEQYF.